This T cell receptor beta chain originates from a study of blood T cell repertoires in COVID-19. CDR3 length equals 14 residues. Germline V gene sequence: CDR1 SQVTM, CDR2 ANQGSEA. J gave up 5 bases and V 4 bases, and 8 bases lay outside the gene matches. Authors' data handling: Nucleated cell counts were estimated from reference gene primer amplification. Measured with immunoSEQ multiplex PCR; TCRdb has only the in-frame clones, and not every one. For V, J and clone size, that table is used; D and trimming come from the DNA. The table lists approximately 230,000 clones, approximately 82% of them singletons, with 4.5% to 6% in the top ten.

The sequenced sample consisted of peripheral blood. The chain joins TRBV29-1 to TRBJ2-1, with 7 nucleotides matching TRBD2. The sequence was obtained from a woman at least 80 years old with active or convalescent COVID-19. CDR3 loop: CSVVGGRVHNEQFF. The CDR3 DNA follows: TGCAGCGTTGTAGGCGGGAGAGTCCACAATGAGCAGTTCTTC.